This T cell receptor (beta chain) is drawn from a study of blood T cell repertoires in COVID-19. Turning to the study itself: Samples taken during acute and convalescent COVID-19 were collected in the United States, Italy and Spain. T cells, B-cell-depleted T cells, or PBMCs supplied cDNA or gDNA.

Per the authors' pipeline: Using reference gene primer amplification, nucleated cell counts were estimated. Profiled with immunoSEQ multiplex PCR; TCRdb holds only in-frame clones, not every one. The V and J calls and clone size were taken over from that table, and D and trimming were inferred from the DNA. The sample has about 150,000 clones, roughly 80% seen once. V shed 3 bases, J shed 3 bases, and the junction held 12 bases outside the gene matches. CDR1 and CDR2 from the germline V gene are MGHRA and YSYEKL. The CDR3 is made up of 18 amino acids. V is TRBV4-1 and J is TRBJ2-1, with 9 positions matching TRBD2. The sample was peripheral blood. The TCR sequence derives from a woman of 80 years or more with acute or convalescent COVID-19. The CDR3 here is CASSQGPRSGGIYNEQFF. CDR3 nucleotides: TGCGCCAGCAGCCAGGGACCGCGTAGCGGGGGAATCTACAATGAGCAGTTCTTC.